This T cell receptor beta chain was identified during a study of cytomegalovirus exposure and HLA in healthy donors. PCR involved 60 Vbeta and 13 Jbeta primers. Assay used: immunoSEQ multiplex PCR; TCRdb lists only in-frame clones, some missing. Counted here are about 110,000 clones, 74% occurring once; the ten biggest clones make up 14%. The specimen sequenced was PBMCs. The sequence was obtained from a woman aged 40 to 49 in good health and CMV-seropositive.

CDR3 nucleotide sequence: TGTGCCAGCAGGGTTTTGACAGGCACTCTAAATACCATATATTTT. It translates to CASRVLTGTLNTIYF. V gene TRBV6-1 combines with J gene TRBJ1-3, with D perhaps matching TRBD1 (6 bases). CDR1 and CDR2 (germline): MNHNS, SASEGT. The V gene lost 6 bases and the J gene lost 10 bases, with 22 bases spanning the gap. This CDR3 has 15 amino acids.